The 22 T cell receptor beta chains reported below all come from one sample, sequenced in a study of blood T cell repertoires in COVID-19. Clones were read by immunoSEQ multiplex PCR, and TCRdb kept only the in-frame ones, dropping some. The sample shows 450,000 to 500,000 clones, around 90% of them seen only once. The specimen sequenced was PBMCs or T cells enriched from blood (not recorded which). The receptors stem from a woman between 18 and 30 years old who had recovered from COVID-19.

The gene calls are TRBV5-4 and TRBJ2-1; 11 bases fit TRBD1. This CDR3 region has 16 residues. Germline CDR1 and CDR2: SGHNT and YYREEE (reference sequence). After removal of 0 bases from V and 5 bases from J, the junction contained 4 bases not matched to a gene. CDR3 nucleotides: TGTGCCAGCAGCTTGGTGGACAGGGGGCGCGACAATGAGCAGTTCTTC. Its translation: CASSLVDRGRDNEQFF.

The J gene is TRBJ1-6, the V gene TRBV5-6; 7 bases are shared with TRBD1. The CDR3 extends over 15 amino acids. Germline V CDR1 and CDR2: SGHDT, YYEEEE. V lost 0 bases and J lost 7; bases outside the gene matches: 4. As DNA, the CDR3 is TGTGCCAGCAGCTTGGGCGGGACAGCCAATTCACCCCTCCACTTT. Protein product: CASSLGGTANSPLHF.

The chain has TRBV6-5 and TRBJ2-5; TRBD2 might be the D (6 bases). Between the trimmed V and J ends, which lost 5 bases and 4 bases, there was a span of 17 bases. The CDR3 sequence is 15 residues long. Germline loops: CDR1 MNHEY, CDR2 SVGAGI. In nucleotides, the CDR3 is TGTGCCAGCAGTCGGGACTTTACAACGGGAGAGACCCAGTACTTC. Translated: CASSRDFTTGETQYF.

This chain uses TRBV6-5 with TRBJ1-5; tentatively, D is TRBD1 (5 bases). The CDR3 length is 14 residues. CDR1 is MNHEY and CDR2 is SVGAGI in the germline V gene. V lost 7 bases and J lost 5, with 15 bases in between. Here the CDR3 DNA reads TGTGCCAGCAATGGGGCAGGCCCTGATCAGCCCCAGCATTTT. Translation: CASNGAGPDQPQHF.

This clone was detected only a few times. The CDR3 DNA follows: TGTGCCAGTGCCTCGGACAGAACACTTAGCAATCAGCCCCAGCATTTT. Its protein product is CASASDRTLSNQPQHF. The rearrangement joins TRBV19 to TRBJ1-5, with D possibly matching TRBD1 (6 bases). The CDR3 runs 16 residues. Germline CDR1 is LNHDA and CDR2 is SQIVND (reference sequence). V lost 8 bases, J lost 0 bases, and 17 bases lay in between.

This chain joins TRBV4-2 and TRBJ2-1; 9 nucleotides match TRBD2. The CDR3 totals 15 residues. V dropped 4 bases and J dropped 5; count of bases not matched to a gene: 6. Looked up from germline, CDR1 is LGHNA and CDR2 is YNFKEQ. The DNA of the CDR3 is TGTGCCAGCAGCCCAAGGCGGGGGGGCGACAATGAGCAGTTCTTC. Amino acids: CASSPRRGGDNEQFF.

The chain combines TRBV4-1 with TRBJ2-5, with 9 bases that match TRBD2. The germline V gene has CDR1 MGHRA and CDR2 YSYEKL. The CDR3 runs 16 residues. J was trimmed by 5 bases and V by 4 bases; bases with no gene match: 11. CDR3: CASSRNAAGGPETQYF. CDR3 bases: TGCGCCAGCAGCCGAAATGCCGCGGGGGGGCCGGAGACCCAGTACTTC.

The rearrangement joins TRBV19 to TRBJ2-1; D is possibly TRBD1 (5 bases). This CDR3 is 15 amino acids long. The germline V gene encodes CDR1 LNHDA and CDR2 SQIVND (reference sequence). V was trimmed by 9 bases and J by 2 bases, leaving 17 bases between them. The CDR3 DNA is TGTGCCAGCGGTGTTCAGGGTCGACCCTACAATGAGCAGTTCTTC. It is translated as CASGVQGRPYNEQFF.

This chain joins TRBV28 and TRBJ1-2; D unresolved. The V end was cut by 5 bases, the J end by 1 base, with 11 bases between. The CDR3 has 14 residues. The V gene's germline CDR1 is MDHEN and CDR2 SYDVKM. CDR3 sequence reads: CASSPEVVNYGYTF. DNA of the CDR3: TGTGCCAGCAGTCCTGAGGTCGTTAACTATGGCTACACCTTC.

The CDR3 DNA reads TGTGCCAGCACCTACAGGGGGCTAGGAGAAAAACTGTTTTTT. Amino acids: CASTYRGLGEKLFF. This chain uses TRBV28 with TRBJ1-4; TRBD1 matches at 9 bases. The V and J ends lost 7 bases and 8 bases, in that order; junction bases with no gene match: 8. CDR1 MDHEN and CDR2 SYDVKM come from the germline V gene. The CDR3 sequence is 14 residues long.

There are a few counts of this clone. The chain uses TRBV19 and TRBJ1-2, with 7 bases identical to TRBD1. Trimming removed 5 bases from V and 4 bases from J; junction bases left unmatched: 10. Germline V CDR1 and CDR2: LNHDA, SQIVND (reference sequence). The CDR3 extends over 15 amino acids. The CDR3 reads CASSFPRQGSYGYTF. The CDR3 coding sequence is TGTGCCAGTAGTTTCCCACGACAGGGAAGCTATGGCTACACCTTC. The full variable domain, its missing parts supplied by reference TRBV19 and TRBJ1-2, is DGGITQSPKYLFRKEGQNVTLSCEQNLNHDAMYWYRQDPGQGLRLIYYSQIVNDFQKGDIAEGYSVSREKKESFPLTVTSAQKNPTAFYLCASSFPRQGSYGYTFGSGTRLTVV.

V gene TRBV24-1 combines with J gene TRBJ1-2, with a tentative D call TRBD1 (5 bases). The CDR3 totals 12 residues. In germline, CDR1 is KGHDR, CDR2 SFDVKD. V was cut by 3 bases and J by 8 bases, with 9 bases left in between. CDR3 residues: CATSDPRAGYTF. The CDR3 nucleotides are TGTGCCACCAGTGATCCCAGGGCCGGCTACACCTTC.

The V call is TRBV7-9, the J call TRBJ2-1; 7 positions match TRBD1. The CDR3 spans 15 residues. The germline V gene encodes CDR1 SEHNR and CDR2 FQNEAQ (reference sequence). V shed 5 bases, J shed 7 bases, and the junction held 11 bases outside the gene matches. The CDR3 DNA reads as TGTGCCAGCAGCCAGCAGGGGGTAAAGGTGAATGAGCAGTTCTTC. It codes for CASSQQGVKVNEQFF.

The V and J genes are TRBV28 and TRBJ1-4; 7 nucleotides line up with TRBD1. Germline loops: CDR1 MDHEN, CDR2 SYDVKM. V dropped 6 bases and J dropped 8; count of bases not matched to a gene: 9. This CDR3 comprises 14 residues. In DNA form, the CDR3 reads TGTGCCAGCAGAATAGACAGGGTGGGCGAAAAACTGTTTTTT. As protein: CASRIDRVGEKLFF.

The J gene is TRBJ1-3, the V gene TRBV27; D not resolved. The V and J ends lost 4 bases and 1 base respectively, with 8 bases between them. The CDR3 is 14 amino acids. CDR1 is MNHEY and CDR2 is SMNVEV in the germline V gene (reference sequence). CDR3: CASSSVPSGNTIYF. DNA for the CDR3: TGTGCCAGCAGTTCAGTCCCATCTGGAAACACCATATATTTT.

The chain uses TRBV20-1 and TRBJ1-1; no definite D call. Germline CDR1 DFQATT, CDR2 SNEGSKA (reference sequence). CDR3 length equals 11 residues. V dropped 6 bases and J dropped 6 bases, with 11 bases sitting between them. The CDR3: CSARGDAEAFF. CDR3 DNA: TGCAGTGCCCGAGGCGACGCTGAAGCTTTCTTT.

The V gene is TRBV6-8, the J gene TRBJ1-4; 8 nucleotides line up with TRBD1. The germline V gene encodes CDR1 MNHGY and CDR2 SAAAGT. CDR3 length: 14 residues. V trimming: 5 bases; J trimming: 6 bases; junction bases outside the gene matches: 5. CDR3 sequence: CASSTGTGDEKLFF. DNA of the CDR3: TGTGCCAGCAGTACCGGGACAGGAGATGAAAAACTGTTTTTT.

This chain joins TRBV9 and TRBJ2-1; a weak D match, TRBD2 (6 bases). V was trimmed by 6 bases and J by 0 bases, leaving 10 bases between them. Per germline, CDR1 SGDLS and CDR2 YYNGEE. The CDR3 runs to 14 residues. The chain's CDR3 is CASTRGSSYNEQFF. In DNA form, the CDR3 reads TGTGCCAGCACTCGGGGGAGCTCCTACAATGAGCAGTTCTTC.

The chain carries TRBV29-1 and TRBJ1-4; D is undetermined. In germline, CDR1 is SQVTM, CDR2 ANQGSEA. The CDR3 is made up of 11 amino acids. The V and J ends lost 4 bases and 7 bases respectively, with 7 bases between them. CDR3 nucleotides: TGCAGCGTTGGAGGGAGTGAAAAACTGTTTTTT. Residues: CSVGGSEKLFF. The full variable domain, its missing parts supplied by reference TRBV29-1 and TRBJ1-4, is SAVISQKPSRDICQRGTSLTIQCQVDSQVTMMFWYRQQPGQSLTLIATANQGSEATYESGFVIDKFPISRPNLTFSTLTVSNMSPEDSSIYLCSVGGSEKLFFGSGTQLSVL.

This sequence joins TRBV5-1 and TRBJ2-7; D remains unclear. This CDR3 contains 13 residues. Trimming took 2 bases from V and 5 from J, leaving 11 bases between them. Germline assignment: CDR1 SGHRS and CDR2 YFSETQ. DNA of the CDR3: TGCGCCAGCAGCTTAGACCGTCAGGACGAGCAGTACTTC. This gives the protein CASSLDRQDEQYF.

This clone has just one count. The rearrangement joins TRBV19 to TRBJ2-1; 9 bases are a match to TRBD1. The CDR3 contains 14 residues. J was trimmed by 9 bases and V by 5 bases; bases with no gene match: 8. From germline, CDR1 is LNHDA and CDR2 SQIVND (reference sequence). As DNA, the CDR3 is TGTGCCAGTAGTGGAACAGGGGGCTTAACTGAGCAGTTCTTC. It encodes CASSGTGGLTEQFF.

The gene calls are TRBV11-2 and TRBJ2-5; D remains ambiguous. The CDR3 consists of 14 residues. V was cut by 4 bases and J by 4 bases, with 13 bases left in between. Germline CDR1 and CDR2: SGHAT and FQNNGV. Here the CDR3 reads CASSSGDGGETQYF. Here the CDR3 DNA reads TGTGCCAGCAGCTCCGGTGATGGTGGAGAGACCCAGTACTTC.